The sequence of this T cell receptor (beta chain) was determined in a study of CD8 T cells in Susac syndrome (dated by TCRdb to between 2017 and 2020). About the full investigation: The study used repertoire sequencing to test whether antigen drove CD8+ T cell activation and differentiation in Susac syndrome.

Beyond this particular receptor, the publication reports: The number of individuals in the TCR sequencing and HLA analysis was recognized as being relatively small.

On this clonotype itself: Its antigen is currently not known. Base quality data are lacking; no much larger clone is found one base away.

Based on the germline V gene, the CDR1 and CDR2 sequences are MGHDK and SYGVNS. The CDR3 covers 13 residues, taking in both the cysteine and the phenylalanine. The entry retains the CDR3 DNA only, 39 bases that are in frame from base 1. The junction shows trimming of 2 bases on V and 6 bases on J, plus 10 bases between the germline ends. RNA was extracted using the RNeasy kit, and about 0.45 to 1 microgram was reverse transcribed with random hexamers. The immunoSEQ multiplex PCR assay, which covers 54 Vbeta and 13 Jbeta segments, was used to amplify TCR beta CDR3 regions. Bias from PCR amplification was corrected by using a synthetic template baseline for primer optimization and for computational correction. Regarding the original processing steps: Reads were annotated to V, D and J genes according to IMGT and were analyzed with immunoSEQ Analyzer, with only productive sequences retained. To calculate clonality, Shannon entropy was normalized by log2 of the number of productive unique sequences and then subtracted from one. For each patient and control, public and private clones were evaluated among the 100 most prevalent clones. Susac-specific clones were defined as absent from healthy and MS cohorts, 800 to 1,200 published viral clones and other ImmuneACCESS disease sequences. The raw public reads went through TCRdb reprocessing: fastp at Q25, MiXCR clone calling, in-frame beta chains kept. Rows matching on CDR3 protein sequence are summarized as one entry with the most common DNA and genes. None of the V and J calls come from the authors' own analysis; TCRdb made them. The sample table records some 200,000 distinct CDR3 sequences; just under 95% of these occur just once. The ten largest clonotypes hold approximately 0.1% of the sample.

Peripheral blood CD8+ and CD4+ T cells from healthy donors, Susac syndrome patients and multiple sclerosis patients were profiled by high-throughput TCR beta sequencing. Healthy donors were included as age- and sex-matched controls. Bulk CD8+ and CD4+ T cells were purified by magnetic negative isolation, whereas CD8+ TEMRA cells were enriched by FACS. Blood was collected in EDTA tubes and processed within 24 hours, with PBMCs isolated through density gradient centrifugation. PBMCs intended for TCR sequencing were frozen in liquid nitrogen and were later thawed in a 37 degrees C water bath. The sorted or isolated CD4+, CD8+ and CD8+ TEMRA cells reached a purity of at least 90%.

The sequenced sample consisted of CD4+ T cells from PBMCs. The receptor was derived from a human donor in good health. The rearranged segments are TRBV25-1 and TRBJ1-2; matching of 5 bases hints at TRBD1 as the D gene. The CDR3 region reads CASSEGARDGYTF. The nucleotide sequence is TGTGCCAGCAGTGAAGGGGCCAGGGATGGCTACACCTTC.